Following are 18 T cell receptor beta chains from one sample sequenced in a study of vaccination and CD4 T cells after COVID-19. Antigens for these TCRs are unknown. Treatment given: approximately nine-day PBMC culture with coronavirus spike peptide pools or control peptides (ViraFEST assay). Sequenced with the Oncomine TCR Beta short-read assay was DNA taken from cultured CD4+ T cells. TCRdb independently ran MiXCR on the PCR reads; one entry per CDR3 protein. The sample has under 15,000 distinct CDR3 sequences, 58% seen once. This specimen was cultured CD4+ T cells from blood, taken after SARS-CoV-2 vaccination. The receptors shown here come from a human donor with COVID-19.

This clonotype was found a few times. V is TRBV28 and J is TRBJ1-6; TRBD1 is a possible D gene (6 bases). Germline V gene sequence: CDR1 MDHEN, CDR2 SYDVKM. The CDR3 extends over 16 amino acids. Trimming removed 7 bases at V and 3 bases at J, with 16 bases between. In DNA, the CDR3 is TGTGCCAGCAAGCCAACCGGGACAAGCTATAATTCACCCCTCCACTTT. Translating it yields CASKPTGTSYNSPLHF.

This clonotype occurred a few times. This sequence joins TRBV6-1 and TRBJ2-7, with 9 bases identical to TRBD2. The V gene's germline CDR1 is MNHNS and CDR2 SASEGT. The CDR3 loop spans 14 amino acids. Germline trimming cut 5 bases from V and 3 bases from J; bases unmatched to any gene: 5. CDR3 bases: TGTGCCAGCAGTCATCTAGCGGGGCTCTACGAGCAGTACTTC. This codes for CASSHLAGLYEQYF.

In this sample, this clonotype turned up a few times. This chain joins TRBV6-1 and TRBJ1-5, with D possibly TRBD1 on 6 matching bases. Germline CDR1 is MNHNS and CDR2 is SASEGT. V lost 8 bases and J lost 1, with 9 bases in between. The CDR3 totals 13 residues. CDR3 sequence: CASGDRSNQPQHF. For the CDR3, the DNA is TGTGCCAGCGGAGACAGGAGCAATCAGCCCCAGCATTTT.

This clonotype was counted between two and nine times. CDR3 region: CASSYRSGVLSTEAFF. The CDR3 DNA reads as TGTGCCAGCAGTTACCGGTCGGGAGTTCTATCCACTGAAGCTTTCTTT. This chain uses TRBV6-2 or TRBV6-3 with TRBJ1-1; no clear D. Trimming left V 2 bases short and J 4 bases short, with 17 bases between. The length of the CDR3 is 16 residues. The germline CDR1 and CDR2 sequences are MNHEY and SVGEGT.

The rearrangement joins TRBV20-1 to TRBJ1-2; D unclear. The CDR3 is 13 residues long. Germline-derived CDR1 and CDR2 are DFQATT and SNEGSKA (reference sequence). Trimming shortened V by 0 bases and J by 6 bases, and 11 bases separated the two germline ends. CDR3 sequence reads: CSARDRITHGYTF. The CDR3 DNA follows: TGCAGTGCTAGAGATCGCATTACCCATGGCTACACCTTC.

In its sample, this clonotype was seen a few times. V is TRBV6-5 and J is TRBJ2-7; weak D call: TRBD2 (7 bases). The V end was cut by 0 bases, the J end by 4 bases, with 13 bases between. This CDR3 is 15 amino acids long. The germline CDR1 and CDR2 sequences are MNHEY and SVGAGI. The CDR3 loop is CASSYSTGGQYEQYF. The CDR3 nucleotides are TGTGCCAGCAGTTACTCGACGGGGGGACAATACGAGCAGTACTTC.

This rearrangement joins TRBV20-1 to TRBJ2-1; D may be TRBD1 or TRBD2 (7 bases each). V shed 7 bases and J shed 5 bases, with 24 bases lying between them. Germline CDR1 reads DFQATT; CDR2 reads SNEGSKA (reference sequence). The CDR3 runs to 16 residues. The CDR3 is CSGLPSARGRDNEQFF. The CDR3, as DNA: TGCAGTGGCCTCCCTAGCGCCAGGGGGAGGGACAATGAGCAGTTCTTC.

J is TRBJ2-7 and V is TRBV6-1; 8 positions match TRBD2. The length of the CDR3 is 14 residues. Looked up from germline, CDR1 is MNHNS and CDR2 is SASEGT. J lost 7 bases, V lost 4 bases, and 9 bases had no gene match. Here the CDR3 DNA reads TGTGCCAGCAGTGCGGGACTAGTAATGTGGGAGCAGTACTTC. This encodes CASSAGLVMWEQYF.

V is TRBV20-1 and J is TRBJ2-5, with D maybe TRBD1 (5 bases). This CDR3 has 13 residues. Germline V gene lookup returns CDR1 DFQATT and CDR2 SNEGSKA (reference sequence). V was pared by 0 bases and J by 5 bases, with 10 bases between. As DNA, the CDR3 is TGCAGTGCTAGAGATCAGGGTTGGGAGACCCAGTACTTC. Its translation is CSARDQGWETQYF.

The J gene is TRBJ2-7, the V gene TRBV2; D might be TRBD1 or TRBD2, each matching 6 bases. V lost 11 bases and J 3 bases, leaving 14 bases between the germline ends. The CDR3 consists of 12 residues. CDR1 and CDR2 (germline): SNHLY, FYNNEI. CDR3 loop: CAGGRDLYEQYF. CDR3 DNA sequence: TGTGCCGGGGGGCGGGACCTCTACGAGCAGTACTTC.

CDR3 coding DNA: TGTGCCAGCTCCCGACGGGGGGACACTGAAGCTTTCTTT. Translated: CASSRRGDTEAFF. V usage is TRBV18 and J usage is TRBJ1-1, with D maybe TRBD1 (5 bases). The CDR3 runs to 13 residues. CDR1 is KGHSH and CDR2 is LQKENI in the germline V gene. V lost 6 bases, J lost 3 bases, and 11 bases lay in between.

V gene TRBV7-8 combines with J gene TRBJ1-5; D remains ambiguous. V was trimmed by 6 bases and J by 5 bases, leaving 14 bases between them. This CDR3 is 14 amino acids long. CDR1 is SGHVS, CDR2 FQNEAQ, per germline. The CDR3 DNA sequence: TGTGCCAGCAGTCCTGCAAGGGAGGATCAGCCCCAGCATTTT. Amino acid sequence: CASSPAREDQPQHF.

This clonotype was seen only a few times. The DNA for the CDR3 is TGCAGTGCGAAGGACGCCAACTCTGGAAACACCATATATTTT. It codes for CSAKDANSGNTIYF. The chain has TRBV20-1 and TRBJ1-3; D is unresolved. Germline V lookup: CDR1 DFQATT, CDR2 SNEGSKA (reference sequence). V dropped 6 bases and J dropped 0 bases, with 12 bases sitting between them. This CDR3 has 14 residues.

This clonotype came up a few times. The chain is built from TRBV7-2 and TRBJ1-2; the D gene is possibly TRBD1 (5 bases). Looked up from germline, CDR1 is SGHTA and CDR2 is FQGNSA. The CDR3 extends over 16 amino acids. Trimming removed 5 bases from V and 6 bases from J, with 22 bases in between. CDR3 residues: CASSPGPEKGLNGYTF. The CDR3 coding sequence is TGTGCCAGCAGCCCAGGGCCAGAGAAAGGACTTAATGGCTACACCTTC.

There are a few counts of this clonotype. CDR3 sequence: CASSIRGGTADTQYF. CDR3 nucleotide sequence: TGTGCCAGTAGTATCCGAGGGGGGACAGCAGATACGCAGTATTTT. The chain is built from TRBV19 and TRBJ2-3, with D possibly matching TRBD1 (7 bases). Trimming removed 3 bases at V and 4 bases at J, with 14 bases between. CDR1 LNHDA and CDR2 SQIVND come from the germline V gene (reference sequence). The CDR3 extends over 15 amino acids. Variable domain in full (rest from reference TRBV19 and TRBJ2-3): DGGITQSPKYLFRKEGQNVTLSCEQNLNHDAMYWYRQDPGQGLRLIYYSQIVNDFQKGDIAEGYSVSREKKESFPLTVTSAQKNPTAFYLCASSIRGGTADTQYFGPGTRLTVL.

The V call is TRBV6-4, the J call TRBJ2-1; D may be TRBD2 (7 bases). The CDR3 is made up of 16 amino acids. The ends were cut back, 5 bases at V and 4 bases at J, with 18 bases in the middle. Germline CDR1 and CDR2: MRHNA and SNTAGT. The CDR3 is CASSREGGPFYNEQFF. The DNA of the CDR3 is TGTGCCAGCAGTCGAGAGGGGGGGCCTTTTTACAATGAGCAGTTCTTC.

This chain connects TRBV19 to TRBJ1-1; 11 nucleotides agree with TRBD1. Germline CDR1 LNHDA, CDR2 SQIVND (reference sequence). CDR3 length equals 15 residues. V shed 5 bases, J shed 11 bases, and the junction held 13 bases outside the gene matches. CDR3 in DNA: TGTGCCAGTAGTCCCCCGGGACAGGGGGGAAAGTCGGCTTTCTTT. Its translation: CASSPPGQGGKSAFF.

This clonotype qualifies as large. The V gene is TRBV27, the J gene TRBJ2-2; 8 nucleotides line up with TRBD2. The CDR3 length is 14 residues. Germline V CDR1 and CDR2: MNHEY, SMNVEV (reference sequence). V shed 7 bases, J shed 5 bases, and the junction held 6 bases outside the gene matches. The CDR3: CASMGLGATGELFF. CDR3 DNA: TGTGCCAGCATGGGACTAGGAGCGACCGGGGAGCTGTTTTTT.